These 4 T cell receptor beta chains were all obtained from the same sample, sequenced in a study of PD-1 blockade in classical Hodgkin lymphoma (dated by TCRdb to about 2020). The sample's time point label is to be understood as: cycle 4 day 1 (C4D1), after less than 7 weeks of nivolumab. All trial patients had relapsed after autologous stem cell transplantation, with cohorts A, B and C differing in prior brentuximab vedotin exposure. Library creation used the immunoSEQ multiplex PCR assay. TCRdb stores this immuneACCESS table with in-frame sequences only. Part of the clones is absent; in the studies checked, under half of the shortfall reflects unresolved V genes, and no reason is known for the rest. In all, the sample holds tens of thousands of clones, and around 85% of those were seen once. About an eighth of the sample belongs to the ten largest clones. The sequenced sample was peripheral blood mononuclear cells (PBMCs), obtained before the fourth cycle of nivolumab. These receptors all stem from a human donor with classical Hodgkin lymphoma.

The CDR3, as DNA: TGTGCCAGCAGCACCCTTGAGGGGGCCCGCTATGGCTACACCTTC. Amino acid sequence: CASSTLEGARYGYTF. This rearrangement joins TRBV21-1 to TRBJ1-2; whether TRBD1, the table's D call, matches the DNA was not checked. TRBV21-1 is described as a pseudogene. This CDR3 has 15 residues.

V usage is TRBV30 and J usage is TRBJ1-1; no firm D call. V lost 2 bases and J lost 1, with 11 bases in between. CDR1 is GTSNPN, CDR2 SVGIG, per germline (reference sequence). This CDR3 region has 14 residues. This chain's CDR3 is CAWSQNQENTEAFF. In DNA form, the CDR3 reads TGTGCCTGGAGTCAGAACCAGGAGAACACTGAAGCTTTCTTT. Variable domain in full (rest from reference TRBV30 and TRBJ1-1): SQTIHQWPATLVQPVGSPLSLECTVEGTSNPNLYWYRQAAGRGLQLLFYSVGIGQISSEVPQNLSASRPQDRQFILSSKKLLLSDSGFYLCAWSQNQENTEAFFGQGTRLTVV.

The chain is built from TRBV5-6 and TRBJ1-2, with a possible D match to TRBD1 (6 bases). This CDR3 comprises 15 residues. Trimming pared 0 bases from V and 5 bases from J, leaving 14 bases between. The V gene's germline CDR1 is SGHDT and CDR2 YYEEEE. CDR3 nucleotide sequence: TGTGCCAGCAGCTTGGCCCCACAGGGAAGGTATGGCTACACCTTC. Its protein is CASSLAPQGRYGYTF.

Judged by abundance, this clone is medium-sized. The gene calls are TRBV2 and TRBJ1-2; a weak D match, TRBD1 (5 bases). Germline assignment: CDR1 SNHLY and CDR2 FYNNEI. Trimming stripped 8 bases from V and 4 bases from J, with 17 bases between. CDR3 length equals 14 residues. This CDR3 is CASAPGRGAYGYTF. DNA of the CDR3: TGTGCCAGCGCGCCGGGGAGGGGCGCCTATGGCTACACCTTC.